One sample yielded the 12 T cell receptor delta chains listed below, sequenced in a study of human gamma delta and Vdelta1 T cells. TCRdb processed the PCR reads again with the CATT caller. The sample holds 3,500 to 4,500 delta-chain clones; roughly 25% are singletons and the top ten take roughly 69%. Sequences were obtained from naive CD27+ Vdelta1 gamma-delta T cells from blood. These receptors were collected from a human donor in good health.

This clone was recorded a few times. TCRdb lists the protein of a much larger clone for this DNA, which differs at residue 12, so this is likely a read error; the protein given here is translated from the DNA itself. The rearrangement uses TRDV1 and TRDJ1, with 13 bases that match TRDD3. In germline, CDR1 is TSWWSYY, CDR2 QGS. V gave up 7 bases and J gave up 0 bases; unmatched junction bases: 14. The CDR3 extends over 19 amino acids. CDR3 amino acids: CALATGDWGIRTYTDKLIF. The CDR3 DNA sequence: TGTGCTCTTGCAACGGGGGACTGGGGGATACGGACTTACACCGATAAACTCATCTTT.

This clone was observed a few times. The rearrangement joins TRDV1 to TRDJ2; D unresolved. Germline V gives CDR1 TSWWSYY, CDR2 QGS. The CDR3 extends over 15 amino acids. V was shortened by 0 bases and J by 15 bases, with 20 bases between the two germline ends. CDR3 nucleotides: TGTGCTCTTGGGGAACTAAGTCCCTCCCCCCGTGCCTTCTTCTTT. As protein: CALGELSPSPRAFFF.

A word on this clone: Other nucleotide sequences from this sample produce the same CDR3. V gene TRDV1 combines with J gene TRDJ1; 7 nucleotides agree with TRDD3. With V trimmed by 2 bases and J by 0 bases, 15 bases remained unmatched. The germline V gene encodes CDR1 TSWWSYY and CDR2 QGS. The CDR3 runs 19 residues. CDR3 nucleotides: TGTGCTCTTGGGGAAGGCCTACGTAGGTCCTGGGGGCACACCGATAAACTCATCTTT. This encodes CALGEGLRRSWGHTDKLIF.

The V gene is TRDV2, the J gene TRDJ1, with no clear D. The ends were cut back, 6 bases at V and 8 bases at J, with 18 bases in the middle. CDR3 length: 13 amino acids. Germline lookup yields CDR1 GEAIGNYY and CDR2 EKD. CDR3 DNA sequence: TGTGCCTGTCCGGTAGGGGCCCGACCAAAACTCATCTTT. Its protein product is CACPVGARPKLIF.

This clone is medium-sized in the sample. The chain links TRDV1 to TRDJ1; D perhaps matches TRDD3 (9 bases). CDR1 TSWWSYY and CDR2 QGS come from the germline V gene. The CDR3 has 23 amino acids. V shed 3 bases and J shed 8 bases, with 43 bases lying between them. CDR3 sequence reads: CALGDSHFLRFHLGDPPRHKLIF. CDR3 bases: TGTGCTCTTGGGGATTCCCACTTCCTACGCTTCCACCTGGGGGATCCACCTAGGCACAAACTCATCTTT.

Details on this clone: The likely explanation is a read error, given a far larger clone one base away. The chain links TRDV1 to TRDJ1, with unresolved D. Trimming shortened V by 6 bases and J by 3 bases, and 11 bases separated the two germline ends. The CDR3 consists of 13 residues. Per germline, CDR1 TSWWSYY and CDR2 QGS. In DNA form, the CDR3 reads TGTGCTCTTGGAGTCGTAAGGCCCGATAAACTCATCTTT. Translation: CALGVVRPDKLIF.

V usage is TRDV1 and J usage is TRDJ1, with 10 bases aligning to TRDD3. J was trimmed by 6 bases and V by 4 bases; bases with no gene match: 62. The CDR3 spans 33 residues. Germline values: CDR1 TSWWSYY, CDR2 QGS. CDR3 DNA sequence: TGTGCTCTTGGGGCCTTTTTTCCTCCTACAACCGGACATCCTCAGAGGCTGCCCTCGCCCTCCTTAAGGGGGATACGGGGGTACAATAAACTCATCTTT. Amino acid sequence: CALGAFFPPTTGHPQRLPSPSLRGIRGYNKLIF.

This clone occurred a few times. V is TRDV1 and J is TRDJ1, with 10 bases that match TRDD3. V gave up 1 base and J gave up 1 base; unmatched junction bases: 21. The CDR3 length is 22 residues. CDR1 is TSWWSYY, CDR2 QGS, per germline. The CDR3 protein is CALGEQGPSKRGIRGRTDKLIF. The CDR3 coding sequence is TGTGCTCTTGGGGAACAAGGGCCTTCCAAACGGGGGATACGGGGGCGCACCGATAAACTCATCTTT.

There are a few counts of this clone. This DNA's translation and the protein TCRdb lists, from a much larger clone, do not match at residue 11, likely due to a read error; the protein shown is translated from the DNA. This chain connects TRDV1 to TRDJ1, with 9 nucleotides matching TRDD3. Germline V CDR1 and CDR2: TSWWSYY, QGS. This CDR3 contains 17 residues. V gave up 5 bases and J gave up 1 base; unmatched junction bases: 11. This CDR3 reads CALGLNLGIRCTDKLIF. The CDR3 bases are TGTGCTCTTGGGTTAAATCTGGGGATACGTTGCACCGATAAACTCATCTTT.

Regarding this clone: The protein held in TCRdb is that of a much larger clone and does not match this DNA's translation at residue 13, likely because of a read error; the protein shown is translated from the DNA. The gene calls are TRDV1 and TRDJ1; 10 bases fit TRDD3. Trimming at V came to 4 bases and at J to 0 bases, leaving 14 bases not matched to a gene. The CDR3 runs to 19 residues. CDR1 is TSWWSYY, CDR2 QGS, per germline. For the CDR3, the DNA is TGTGCTCTTGGGGCTTATCGTTTGGGGGATACCTGGCACACCGATAAACTCATCTTT. Protein product: CALGAYRLGDTWHTDKLIF.

This clone was seen only a few times. The V gene is TRDV1, the J gene TRDJ1; the match to TRDD3 covers 9 bases. V lost 4 bases, J lost 4 bases, and 19 bases stayed unmatched. The CDR3 runs to 19 residues. Germline V gene sequence: CDR1 TSWWSYY, CDR2 QGS. The CDR3 spells CALGGPPGFLLGDGDKLIF. The CDR3 DNA reads TGTGCTCTTGGGGGCCCTCCAGGGTTCCTTCTGGGGGATGGCGATAAACTCATCTTT.

By share of the sample, this clone is medium-sized. This rearrangement joins TRDV1 to TRDJ1, with 13 bases that match TRDD3. V was pared by 0 bases and J by 0 bases, with 19 bases of the junction left unmatched. This CDR3 spans 23 amino acids. Germline CDR1 reads TSWWSYY; CDR2 reads QGS. CDR3 DNA sequence: TGTGCTCTTGGGGAACTCCCATTCTACACCCTCGTACTGGGGGATACGTACACCGATAAACTCATCTTT. This sequence encodes CALGELPFYTLVLGDTYTDKLIF.